This T cell receptor beta chain was sequenced during a study of cytomegalovirus exposure and HLA in healthy donors. Study details: Within an early data release were tens of millions of unique TCRs drawn from HLA-typed donors.

This PCR relied on a set of 60 Vbeta primers and 13 Jbeta primers. The data were produced by immunoSEQ multiplex PCR, yet TCRdb's version contains in-frame clones alone and is incomplete. Of about 150,000 clones listed, about four fifths are singletons. Per the germline V gene, CDR1 is SGHNT and CDR2 is YYREEE (reference sequence). CDR3 length: 15 amino acids. Trimming removed 2 bases from V and 5 bases from J; junction bases left unmatched: 9. This clonotype was obtained from a man in his fifties or sixties in good health and CMV-seropositive. This rearrangement joins TRBV5-4 to TRBJ2-5, with 7 bases aligning to TRBD2. The sample consisted of PBMCs. DNA for the CDR3: TGTGCCAGCAGCTTAACTAGGCGGGAGCTTGAGACCCAGTACTTC. Translating gives CASSLTRRELETQYF.